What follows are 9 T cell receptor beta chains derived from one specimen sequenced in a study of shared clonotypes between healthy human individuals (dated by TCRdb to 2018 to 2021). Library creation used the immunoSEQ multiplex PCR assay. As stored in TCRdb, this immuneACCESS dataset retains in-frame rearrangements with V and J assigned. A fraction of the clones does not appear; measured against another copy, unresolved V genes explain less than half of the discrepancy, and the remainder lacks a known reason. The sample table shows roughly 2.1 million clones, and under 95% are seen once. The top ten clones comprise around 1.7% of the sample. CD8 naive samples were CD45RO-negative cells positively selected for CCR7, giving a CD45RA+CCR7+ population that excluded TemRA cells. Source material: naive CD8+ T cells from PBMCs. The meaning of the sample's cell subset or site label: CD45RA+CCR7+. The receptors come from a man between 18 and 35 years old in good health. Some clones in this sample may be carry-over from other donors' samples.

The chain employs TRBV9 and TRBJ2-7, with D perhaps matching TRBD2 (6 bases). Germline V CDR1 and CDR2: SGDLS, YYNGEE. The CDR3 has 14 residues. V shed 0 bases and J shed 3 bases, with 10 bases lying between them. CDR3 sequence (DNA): TGTGCCAGCAGCGTAGGCCGGGGGTACTACGAGCAGTACTTC. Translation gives CASSVGRGYYEQYF. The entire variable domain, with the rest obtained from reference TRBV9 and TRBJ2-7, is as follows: DSGVTQTPKHLITATGQRVTLRCSPRSGDLSVYWYQQSLDQGLQFLIQYYNGEERAKGNILERFSAQQFPDLHSELNLSSLELGDSALYFCASSVGRGYYEQYFGPGTRLTVT.

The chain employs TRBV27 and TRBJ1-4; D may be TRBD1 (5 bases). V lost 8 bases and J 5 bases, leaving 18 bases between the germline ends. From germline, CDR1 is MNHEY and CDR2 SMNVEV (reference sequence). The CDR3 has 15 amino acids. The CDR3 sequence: CASRSLDISNEKLFF. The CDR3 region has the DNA TGTGCCAGCCGGTCCTTGGACATATCGAATGAAAAACTGTTTTTT.

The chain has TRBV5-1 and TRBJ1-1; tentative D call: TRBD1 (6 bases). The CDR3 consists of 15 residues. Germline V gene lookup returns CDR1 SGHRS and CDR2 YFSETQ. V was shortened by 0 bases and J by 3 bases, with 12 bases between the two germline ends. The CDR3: CASSLDRGLYTEAFF. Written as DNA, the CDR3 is TGCGCCAGCAGCTTGGATCGGGGGCTATACACTGAAGCTTTCTTT.

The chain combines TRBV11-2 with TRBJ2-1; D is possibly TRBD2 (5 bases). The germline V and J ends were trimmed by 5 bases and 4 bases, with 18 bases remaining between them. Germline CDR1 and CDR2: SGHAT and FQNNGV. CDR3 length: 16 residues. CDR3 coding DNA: TGTGCCAGCAGCCCCTCTTGGAGGACCGTTTACAATGAGCAGTTCTTC. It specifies CASSPSWRTVYNEQFF.

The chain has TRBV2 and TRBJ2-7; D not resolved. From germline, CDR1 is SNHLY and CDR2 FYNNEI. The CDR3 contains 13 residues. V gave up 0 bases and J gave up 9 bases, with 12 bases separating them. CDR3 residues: CASSEAEVLGQYF. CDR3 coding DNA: TGTGCCAGCAGTGAAGCTGAGGTATTGGGGCAGTACTTC.

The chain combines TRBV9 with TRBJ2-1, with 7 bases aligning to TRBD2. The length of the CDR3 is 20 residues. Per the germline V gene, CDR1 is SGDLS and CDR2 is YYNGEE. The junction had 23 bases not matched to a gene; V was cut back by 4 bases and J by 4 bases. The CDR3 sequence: CASSPTSEGATGGLYNEQFF. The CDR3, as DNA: TGTGCCAGCAGCCCAACCTCAGAAGGGGCGACGGGAGGCCTTTACAATGAGCAGTTCTTC.

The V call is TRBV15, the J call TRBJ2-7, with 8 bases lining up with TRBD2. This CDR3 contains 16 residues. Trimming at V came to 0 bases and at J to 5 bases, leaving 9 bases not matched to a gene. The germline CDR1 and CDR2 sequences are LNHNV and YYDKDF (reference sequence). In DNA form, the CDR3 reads TGTGCCACCAGCAGAGATGTAGCGGGAACTCTCAACGAGCAGTACTTC. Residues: CATSRDVAGTLNEQYF.

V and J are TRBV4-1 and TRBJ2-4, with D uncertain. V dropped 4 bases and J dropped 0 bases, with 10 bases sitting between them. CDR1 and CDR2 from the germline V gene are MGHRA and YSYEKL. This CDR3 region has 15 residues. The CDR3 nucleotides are TGCGCCAGCAGCCTATTGACTGGAGCCAAAAACATTCAGTACTTC. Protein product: CASSLLTGAKNIQYF.

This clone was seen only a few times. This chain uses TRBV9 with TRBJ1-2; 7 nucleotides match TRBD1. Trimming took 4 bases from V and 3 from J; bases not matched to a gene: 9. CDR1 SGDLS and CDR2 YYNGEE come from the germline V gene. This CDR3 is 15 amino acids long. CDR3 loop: CASSPRQGGDYGYTF. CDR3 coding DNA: TGTGCCAGCAGCCCAAGGCAGGGGGGAGACTATGGCTACACCTTC.